These 4 T cell receptor beta chains came from one sample sequenced in a study of T-cell memory formation after mild COVID-19. MiXCR, applied by TCRdb to the 5' RACE reads, yields one record per CDR3 protein. The sample has 100,000 to 150,000 distinct CDR3 sequences; 17% are singletons. Specimen: PBMCs or a T cell subset sorted from them (not recorded which). These receptor sequences come from a man between 18 and 35 years old who had mild COVID-19 (a few samples of this study predate the infection). Cell type and time point are not known.

This clonotype came up a few times. V usage is TRBV4-3 and J usage is TRBJ1-2; TRBD1 is a possible D gene (6 bases). Between the trimmed V and J ends, which lost 10 bases and 0 bases, there was a span of 15 bases. The germline CDR1 and CDR2 sequences are LGHNA and YSLEER. The CDR3 runs 14 residues. CDR3 region: CATRGWGPNYGYTF. DNA of the CDR3: TGCGCCACCAGGGGCTGGGGGCCTAACTATGGCTACACCTTC.

The chain joins TRBV20-1 to TRBJ2-2; weak D call: TRBD2 (6 bases). With 6 bases removed from V and 0 bases from J, the gap between germline ends came to 11 bases. CDR1 and CDR2 (germline): DFQATT, SNEGSKA (reference sequence). This CDR3 has 14 residues. The CDR3 nucleotides are TGCAGTGCGCGAGCGGGCCCGAACACCGGGGAGCTGTTTTTT. It specifies CSARAGPNTGELFF.

This clonotype was found a few times. The chain recombines TRBV5-5 with TRBJ2-5; 7 bases line up with TRBD1. The junction had 6 bases not matched to a gene; V was cut back by 3 bases and J by 4 bases. Germline V CDR1 and CDR2: SGHKS, YYEKEE (reference sequence). The CDR3 length is 14 residues. CDR3 DNA sequence: TGTGCCAGCAGCTCCCTAACAGGGGCAGAGACCCAGTACTTC. Its protein product is CASSSLTGAETQYF.

CDR3 amino acids: CASRNTRDSRVYEQYV. DNA of the CDR3: TGTGCCAGCAGGAACACCCGGGACAGCCGAGTCTACGAGCAGTACGTC. The gene calls are TRBV6-6 and TRBJ2-7, with 7 bases aligning to TRBD1. V trimming: 6 bases; J trimming: 3 bases; junction bases outside the gene matches: 14. The CDR3 is 16 amino acids. The germline CDR1 and CDR2 sequences are MNHNY and SVGAGI (reference sequence).